This T cell receptor beta chain was recorded in a study of shared clonotypes between healthy human individuals. With 4 bases removed from V and 10 bases from J, the gap between germline ends came to 28 bases. Germline V lookup: CDR1 SQVTM, CDR2 ANQGSEA. The CDR3 consists of 16 residues. Libraries were prepared by immunoSEQ multiplex PCR; TCRdb keeps only in-frame clonotypes and omits some of them. The top ten hold approximately 0.39% of the sample, which has fewer than 3 million clones, 85% to 95% seen once. This sequence was found in a man between 18 and 29 years old in good health. Some clones in this sample may be carry-over from other donors' samples. The sample comprised naive CD4+ T cells from PBMCs. Documented subset: CD45RA+ positively selected. The rearrangement uses TRBV29-1 and TRBJ1-1; D perhaps matches TRBD1 (6 bases). The CDR3 spells CSVGSQYGIRGQAAFF. CDR3 coding DNA: TGCAGCGTTGGGTCACAGTATGGGATCCGGGGACAAGCAGCTTTCTTT.